The source of this T cell receptor (beta chain) is a study of metastatic and nonmetastatic thyroid tumors. Background on the study: Samples came from malignant and benign thyroid patients, and repertoires were compared across blood and tumor or nodule tissue.

Original processing notes: The distant-metastasis classifier for papillary thyroid cancer was built from CDR3 differences across clinicopathological groups. TCRdb redid the clone calls on the PCR reads using MiXCR. The authors' filters were not applied to this entry. The table records about 9,300 clones, roughly 30% of them present only once. This clone was picked up many times. Each patient came to thyroid surgery without any prior treatment (of any kind). Sequenced material: tumor tissue. The clonotype comes from a female donor with papillary thyroid cancer or a benign thyroid nodule (not recorded which). Some clones in this sample may be carry-over from other donors' samples.

The CDR3 nucleotides read TGTGCCTGGAGCCCAGCGGGAGGGCGCCACAATGAGCAGTTCTTC. This encodes CAWSPAGGRHNEQFF. The chain carries TRBV30 and TRBJ2-1, with 10 positions matching TRBD2. V gave up 3 bases and J gave up 5 bases; unmatched junction bases: 7. Germline CDR1 and CDR2: GTSNPN and SVGIG (reference sequence). This CDR3 contains 15 residues.